These T cell receptor beta chains were read from a single sample in a study of blood T cell repertoires in COVID-19. Profiling relied on immunoSEQ multiplex PCR, and the TCRdb table lists in-frame clones only, not all of them. The sample consists of under 500,000 clones, roughly nine tenths of them appearing once. The sample comprised PBMCs or T cells enriched from blood (not recorded which). These receptor sequences come from a woman younger than 30 with acute COVID-19. Both conserved end residues are part of each CDR3. The D gene is left open where the match is weak. Size values are once, few and many counts, or a class for expanded clones, and some rows have none.

cdr3_aa	cdr3_nt	clone_size	d_call	v_call	j_call
CASSEYRRDTKETQYF	TGTGCCAGCAGTGAGTACCGCCGGGACACTAAAGAGACCCAGTACTTC	NA	NA	TRBV2	TRBJ2-5
CASSHGDGNQPQHF	TGTGCCAGCAGTCACGGGGATGGGAATCAGCCCCAGCATTTT	few	NA	TRBV2	TRBJ1-5
CASSFNGGSANTIYF	TGTGCCAGCAGTTTCAACGGGGGGAGTGCAAACACCATATATTTT	once	NA	TRBV6-5	TRBJ1-3
CASSPNLNGADTQYF	TGTGCCAGCAGCCCTAACTTAAACGGAGCAGATACGCAGTATTTT	NA	NA	TRBV3-1/TRBV3-2	TRBJ2-3
CASATPGAGTDTQYF	TGTGCCAGCGCCACTCCAGGGGCTGGCACAGATACGCAGTATTTT	NA	NA	TRBV28	TRBJ2-3
CASSYLTSGSGQQYF	TGTGCCAGCAGTTACCTGACTAGCGGGAGCGGGCAGCAGTACTTC	NA	TRBD2	TRBV6-5	TRBJ2-7
CSVGERGISNNEQFF	TGCAGCGTCGGCGAGAGGGGGATCTCTAACAATGAGCAGTTCTTC	NA	NA	TRBV29-1	TRBJ2-1
CASSPTSGGAVSWFF	TGTGCCAGCAGCCCCACTAGCGGGGGGGCCGTTTCGTGGTTCTTC	NA	TRBD2	TRBV7-6	TRBJ2-1
CASSLVGGGSYEQYF	TGTGCCAGCAGCTTAGTAGGGGGGGGCTCCTACGAGCAGTACTTC	NA	NA	TRBV13	TRBJ2-7
CASSQAPSGGALSTGELFF	TGCGCCAGCAGCCAAGCGCCTAGCGGGGGGGCCCTGAGCACCGGGGAGCTGTTTTTT	few	TRBD2	TRBV4-1	TRBJ2-2
CASRDRGIYEQYF	TGTGCCAGTCGGGACAGGGGCATCTACGAGCAGTACTTC	NA	TRBD1	TRBV19	TRBJ2-7
CASSPGHSYGYTF	TGTGCCAGCAGTCCAGGACACTCCTATGGCTACACCTTC	NA	NA	TRBV6-5	TRBJ1-2
CASSQDVGDATNEKLFF	TGCGCCAGCAGCCAAGATGTTGGAGATGCAACTAATGAAAAACTGTTTTTT	once	NA	TRBV4-3	TRBJ1-4
CASSLEGAYYEQYF	TGTGCCAGCAGCTTAGAGGGGGCCTACTACGAGCAGTACTTC	NA	NA	TRBV11-2	TRBJ2-7
CASSDALPDEQFF	TGCGCCAGCAGTGACGCCCTCCCGGATGAGCAGTTCTTC	NA	NA	TRBV10-2	TRBJ2-1
CASSFSVGTDTQYF	TGTGCCAGCAGCTTCAGCGTTGGGACAGATACGCAGTATTTT	NA	NA	TRBV7-3	TRBJ2-3
CASSPLLAGSEFGTQYF	TGTGCCAGCTCACCCCTCCTAGCGGGATCCGAATTTGGCACCCAGTACTTC	NA	TRBD2	TRBV18	TRBJ2-5
CASSQGQANEKLFF	TGTGCCAGCAGCCAGGGCCAAGCTAATGAAAAACTGTTTTTT	NA	NA	TRBV6-5	TRBJ1-4
CASSPERTGSYNEQFF	TGTGCCAGCAGCCCAGAACGGACAGGGTCCTACAATGAGCAGTTCTTC	NA	TRBD1	TRBV7-9	TRBJ2-1
CASRDRERYEQYF	TGTGCCAGCAGGGACAGGGAACGCTACGAGCAGTACTTC	NA	TRBD1	TRBV12-3/TRBV12-4	TRBJ2-7
CASSQGPSGSYNEQFF	TGTGCCAGCAGCCAAGGCCCCTCAGGGTCCTACAATGAGCAGTTCTTC	NA	NA	TRBV4-2	TRBJ2-1
CASHLGLAGAHYPYNEQFF	TGTGCCAGCCACCTTGGACTAGCGGGGGCCCATTACCCCTACAATGAGCAGTTCTTC	NA	TRBD2	TRBV11-2	TRBJ2-1
CASSLSRRETQYF	TGTGCCAGCAGCTTATCTAGGAGGGAGACCCAGTACTTC	NA	NA	TRBV7-2	TRBJ2-5
CASSLEDRPRGYTF	TGTGCCAGCAGCTTAGAAGACAGACCTCGGGGCTACACCTTC	NA	NA	TRBV7-2	TRBJ1-2
CASSRFGTGAGDTQYF	TGTGCCAGCAGCAGATTCGGGACAGGGGCAGGGGATACGCAGTATTTT	NA	TRBD1	TRBV28	TRBJ2-3
CASSPNSGVTDTQYF	TGTGCCAGCTCACCAAATAGCGGGGTGACAGATACGCAGTATTTT	NA	TRBD2	TRBV18	TRBJ2-3
CASSARTGATNEKLFF	TGTGCCAGTAGTGCCCGAACAGGGGCAACTAATGAAAAACTGTTTTTT	NA	TRBD1	TRBV19	TRBJ1-4
CASSSSPEAGNQPQHF	TGTGCCAGTAGTTCCTCCCCTGAGGCAGGCAATCAGCCCCAGCATTTT	NA	NA	TRBV19	TRBJ1-5
CASSQRGLMNTEAFF	TGTGCCAGCAGTCAACGAGGCCTCATGAACACTGAAGCTTTCTTT	NA	NA	TRBV5-6	TRBJ1-1
CASNYYGGTTYNEQFF	TGTGCCAGCAACTATTACGGCGGGACTACCTACAATGAGCAGTTCTTC	NA	TRBD2	TRBV6-6	TRBJ2-1
CASSQDRAYGYTF	TGTGCCAGCAGCCAAGACAGGGCCTATGGCTACACCTTC	NA	NA	TRBV3-1/TRBV3-2	TRBJ1-2
CASSLDLSQPQHF	TGTGCCAGCAGCTTAGATTTGAGTCAGCCCCAGCATTTT	NA	NA	TRBV7-9	TRBJ1-5
CASSLAGQEANTEAFF	TGTGCCAGCAGCTTAGCGGGACAGGAGGCGAACACTGAAGCTTTCTTT	NA	TRBD1	TRBV7-6	TRBJ1-1
CASSYGATNEKLFF	TGTGCCAGCAGTTACGGAGCAACTAATGAAAAACTGTTTTTT	once	NA	TRBV6-5	TRBJ1-4
CASGLVLGGGELFF	TGTGCTAGTGGTTTGGTACTAGGTGGCGGGGAGCTGTTTTTT	NA	NA	TRBV12-5	TRBJ2-2
CARGTSGRGYTGELFF	TGCGCCAGGGGGACTAGCGGGAGGGGGTACACCGGGGAGCTGTTTTTT	NA	TRBD2	TRBV10-1	TRBJ2-2
CASSSATSGMWTQYF	TGTGCCAGCTCCTCGGCGACTAGCGGGATGTGGACCCAGTACTTC	NA	TRBD2	TRBV7-2	TRBJ2-5
CAWEGLAGAEGGELFF	TGTGCCTGGGAGGGACTAGCGGGAGCGGAGGGCGGGGAGCTGTTTTTT	NA	TRBD2	TRBV30	TRBJ2-2
CASSQGGVTEAFF	TGTGCCAGCTCACAAGGGGGAGTCACTGAAGCTTTCTTT	once	NA	TRBV18	TRBJ1-1
CASSLDGTGDHNEQFF	TGTGCCAGCAGCTTGGATGGGACAGGGGATCACAATGAGCAGTTCTTC	NA	TRBD1	TRBV5-6	TRBJ2-1
CASSFLHSNQPQHF	TGTGCCAGCAGTTTCTTGCACTCCAATCAGCCCCAGCATTTT	NA	NA	TRBV27	TRBJ1-5
CASSIQGQRSTDTQYF	TGTGCCAGTAGTATCCAAGGACAGAGGAGCACAGATACGCAGTATTTT	NA	NA	TRBV19	TRBJ2-3